The sequence of this T cell receptor (beta chain) was determined in a study of shared clonotypes between healthy human individuals. TCRdb's table, derived via immunoSEQ multiplex PCR, lists solely in-frame clones and lacks some. The sample includes 750,000 to 1,000,000 clones, about 91% seen only once; the top ten take around 24%. Only CD45RO-negative cells positively selected for CCR7 counted as naive CD8 cells, so terminally differentiated effector memory CD45RA+ cells were excluded. The CDR3 runs 11 residues. Germline-derived CDR1 and CDR2 are SQVTM and ANQGSEA. Trimming shortened V by 5 bases and J by 4 bases, and 8 bases separated the two germline ends.

This TCR derives from a man under 40 in good health. The chain employs TRBV29-1 and TRBJ1-1; a weak D match, TRBD1 (5 bases). Input material: naive CD8+ T cells sorted from blood. The CDR3 sequence is CSVFRGTEAFF. The CDR3 nucleotides are TGCAGCGTTTTTAGGGGCACTGAAGCTTTCTTT.